A few counts support the clone carrying this T cell receptor (beta chain). Lacking the conserved final phenylalanine or tryptophan, this CDR3 likely reflects a read error. The limits of the CDR3 on the DNA are not certain, so only TCRdb's listed CDR3 is given. The length of the CDR3 is 16 amino acids, counting both ends. CDR1 and CDR2 (germline): SGHDT, YYEEEE. No cell sorting was done before RNA was extracted from the tissue. The sample originates from a study of tumor and adjacent non-tumor tissue in lung cancer. Study information: Histology: under 15 adenocarcinoma, a couple of squamous cell carcinoma, 1 small cell lung cancer. Stage I to III disease affected approximately 11 men and roughly 5 women aged roughly 30 to 80.

Three rounds of nested PCR, following a modified ARM-PCR protocol, produced the TCRbeta library. TCRdb recomputed calls from the multiplex PCR reads with MiXCR, one row per CDR3 protein. The data show approximately 90,000 distinct CDR3 sequences, more than 60% seen once. This chain joins TRBV5-6 and TRBJ2-7; TRBD2 is the table's D call, not checked against the DNA. The TCR originated in a man in his 70s with non-small cell lung cancer. Sequenced material: lung tumor tissue. CDR3 sequence reads: CASSYGLAGGPGEQYS.